This T cell receptor (beta chain) was sequenced in a study of cytomegalovirus exposure and HLA in healthy donors. The donors were members of the roughly 130-subject validation cohort (separate from the approximately 670-subject first cohort). Looked up from germline, CDR1 is SGHDT and CDR2 is YYEEEE. The CDR3 runs 14 residues. Trimming removed 0 bases from V and 9 bases from J, with 13 bases in between. Note on this clone: The antigen remains unidentified.

Findings and limits, study-wide: The study put around 180 TCR beta chains on its list as cytomegalovirus-associated. The classifier, whose performance was assessed in both the original and validation cohorts, reportedly diagnosed cytomegalovirus status with high specificity and sensitivity. Clusters of TCRs from the first cohort tended to co-occur in the approximately 120 validation repertoires (as a later analysis found).

Data came from immunoSEQ multiplex PCR; TCRdb stores just in-frame clones and leaves some out. The repertoire holds roughly 150,000 clones, about nine tenths seen once, with about 9.4% in the top ten. V gene TRBV5-6 combines with J gene TRBJ2-1; D gene ambiguous. The clonotype originates from a woman between 18 and 29 years old in good health and CMV-seropositive. Sequencing used PBMCs. The CDR3: CASSLGSRSFEQFF. The CDR3, as DNA: TGTGCCAGCAGCTTGGGATCTAGATCTTTTGAGCAGTTCTTC.